The rows below give T cell receptor beta chains drawn from one sample of a study of CXCR3-negative and CXCR3-positive naive CD8 T cells. TCRdb re-called the 5' RACE reads; one entry per CDR3 protein, DNA not given. Its clone listing holds roughly 6,000 distinct CDR3 sequences. Sequences were obtained from naive CXCR3- CD8+ T cells from blood. Source of these receptors: a human donor in good health. Some clones in this sample may be carry-over from other donors' samples. CDR3s include the opening cysteine and the closing phenylalanine or tryptophan. Clone size is shown for a subset of rows, as once, few, many or a class of expanded clone.

CDR3 protein,V gene,J gene,clone size
CSAGGTSGSRAQYF,TRBV29-1,TRBJ2-5,NA
CASSLWNNQPQHF,TRBV19,TRBJ1-5,NA
CAISPGQNTDTQYF,TRBV10-3,TRBJ2-3,NA
CASSPSRGTVEAFF,TRBV28,TRBJ1-1,NA
CASSFGPSLNEQYF,TRBV12-3/TRBV12-4,TRBJ2-7,medium-sized
CASSMGGTQYF,TRBV27,TRBJ2-5,NA
CASSTTGADTDTQYF,TRBV6-5,TRBJ2-3,NA
CSVEGDRANEQFF,TRBV29-1,TRBJ2-1,NA
CASSLGMAREPQHF,TRBV12-3/TRBV12-4,TRBJ1-5,NA
CSASTRNTDTQYF,TRBV20-1,TRBJ2-3,NA
CASSQATGGYEQYF,TRBV14,TRBJ2-7,NA
CASSLGPSPSAYEQYF,TRBV5-1,TRBJ2-7,NA
CASRPGTKNEQFF,TRBV5-1,TRBJ2-1,NA
CSVERAVDTQYF,TRBV29-1,TRBJ2-3,NA
CASRHGGYYEQYF,TRBV2,TRBJ2-7,NA
CSVSGQANYGYTF,TRBV29-1,TRBJ1-2,NA
CSGGTAWGNTEAFF,TRBV29-1,TRBJ1-1,medium-sized
CASSQDALGTYNEQFF,TRBV14,TRBJ2-1,NA
CASSQDQLGDTQYF,TRBV4-1,TRBJ2-3,NA
CSVERQNTEAFF,TRBV29-1,TRBJ1-1,NA
CASSMWGTSANEQYF,TRBV19,TRBJ2-7,medium-sized
CASSLAAGGPDEQFF,TRBV5-6,TRBJ2-1,medium-sized
CSVVSSGDVSYNEQFF,TRBV29-1,TRBJ2-1,NA
CASSAAGTGVYEQYF,TRBV9,TRBJ2-7,NA
CASSSIGTGINEQFF,TRBV7-3,TRBJ2-1,medium-sized
CASFRTGGSTEAFF,TRBV5-1,TRBJ1-1,NA
CASSELRTYSPYF,TRBV2,TRBJ2-3,NA
CASSQVWEMNTEAFF,TRBV3-1,TRBJ1-1,medium-sized
CAISESTGTAGNTIYF,TRBV10-3,TRBJ1-3,medium-sized
CSAEGQRQETQYF,TRBV29-1,TRBJ2-5,medium-sized
CASSYTPAYEQYF,TRBV6-6,TRBJ2-7,NA
CASSLGAGTYEQYF,TRBV11-2,TRBJ2-7,NA
CAGENKEEQYF,TRBV7-9,TRBJ2-7,NA
CSAGDRGYEQFF,TRBV20-1,TRBJ2-1,medium-sized
CASSTSGDEQFF,TRBV25-1,TRBJ2-1,NA
CASSYGLADYTDTQYF,TRBV6-2/TRBV6-3,TRBJ2-3,NA
CASTRDGRHYTF,TRBV6-5,TRBJ1-2,medium-sized
CASSSSLAGYEQYF,TRBV12-3/TRBV12-4,TRBJ2-7,NA
CASSLDGGPNTGELFF,TRBV5-4,TRBJ2-2,NA
CASQLSVASYNEQFF,TRBV12-3/TRBV12-4,TRBJ2-1,NA
CAISEEGYNQPQHF,TRBV10-3,TRBJ1-5,medium-sized
CASSFLGSGRVDTGELFF,TRBV7-6,TRBJ2-2,medium-sized
CASSQRRFNEKLFF,TRBV18,TRBJ1-4,NA
CASSSVPGPDTEAFF,TRBV6-5,TRBJ1-1,NA
CSARDVGRTPSGYTF,TRBV20-1,TRBJ1-2,NA
CSVTRQETQYF,TRBV29-1,TRBJ2-5,NA
CASGFDRDYGYTF,TRBV7-2,TRBJ1-2,medium-sized
CASSPQGWGNQPQHF,TRBV18,TRBJ1-5,medium-sized
CASSFWTAHNEQFF,TRBV5-6,TRBJ2-1,NA
CSGDGGSTNEQFF,TRBV29-1,TRBJ2-1,NA
CASSLALGGSHNEQFF,TRBV7-2,TRBJ2-1,NA
CASSIGFAYEQYF,TRBV19,TRBJ2-7,NA
CASSLAPPGQSTDTQYF,TRBV7-9,TRBJ2-3,NA
CSSDAGTSTDTQYF,TRBV29-1,TRBJ2-3,medium-sized